This T cell receptor (beta chain) was profiled in a study of shared clonotypes between healthy human individuals. V was shortened by 7 bases and J by 5 bases, with 21 bases between the two germline ends. The V gene's germline CDR1 is SGHNT and CDR2 YYREEE (reference sequence). This CDR3 has 15 amino acids. This was a deep-level run. Only in-frame clones appear in the TCRdb table, and some are missing; sequencing was by immunoSEQ multiplex PCR. The sample has fewer than 650,000 clones; around 78% are singletons. Sequenced material: PBMCs. The J gene is TRBJ2-5, the V gene TRBV5-4; D may be TRBD1 or TRBD2 (6 bases each). The sequence came from a middle-aged woman in good health. Some clones in this sample may be carry-over from other donors' samples. The CDR3 DNA follows: TGTGCCAGCCGGCTGGGGGGCACCCGCAGGGAGACCCAGTACTTC. Translating gives CASRLGGTRRETQYF. Full variable domain (outside the CDR3, taken from reference TRBV5-4 and TRBJ2-5): ETGVTQSPTHLIKTRGQQVTLRCSSQSGHNTVSWYQQALGQGPQFIFQYYREEENGRGNFPPRFSGLQFPNYSSELNVNALELDDSALYLCASRLGGTRRETQYFGPGTRLLVL.